Sequencing of this TCR beta chain was carried out in a study of T cells in Graves' hyperthyroidism and ophthalmopathy. Study-level findings and limits: Also found in blood were most expanded thyroid clonotypes above 0.001.

Germline trimming cut 4 bases from V and 0 bases from J; bases unmatched to any gene: 10. Germline CDR1 is MGHRA and CDR2 is YSYEKL. The CDR3 length is 19 residues. Amplification yielded TCR beta CDR3 regions, with RNA transcripts as the source. The TCR CDR3 first-round RT-PCR relied on the HTBI primer set. From the multiplex PCR reads, TCRdb called clonotypes with MiXCR, one entry per CDR3 protein. The data hold 250,000 to 300,000 distinct CDR3 sequences, with more than 14% observed a single time. Remarks on this clonotype: No antigen is known for it.

This receptor was taken from a woman aged 40 to 50 with Graves' hyperthyroidism that later progressed to Graves' ophthalmopathy. The genes are TRBV4-1 and TRBJ2-6; 9 bases match TRBD1. The sequencing input was blood. CDR3 protein: CASSPQPGQGLSGANVLTF. The CDR3 nucleotides read TGCGCCAGCAGCCCTCAGCCGGGACAGGGACTCTCTGGGGCCAACGTCCTGACTTTC.